Given below is one TCR beta chain in context. The antigen is not known. The data were taken from a study of B cell selection in AIRE deficiency. Method: immunoSEQ multiplex PCR; TCRdb's copy keeps in-frame clones and lacks some. The repertoire holds some 24,000 clones, with roughly 96% as singletons. The germline CDR1 and CDR2 sequences are SGHRS and YFSETQ. The CDR3 loop spans 16 amino acids. The junction had 7 bases not matched to a gene; V was cut back by 0 bases and J by 5 bases. Findings of the study overall: Of roughly 3,400 shared Treg TCRbeta sequences, under 40% were healthy-donor-only and 9.3% patient-only.

CD4+CD127+ cells were sorted as the conventional CD4 T cells. This receptor was identified in a human donor in good health. The chain uses TRBV5-1 and TRBJ2-2, with 7 bases lining up with TRBD2. The material sequenced was CD4+CD127+ conventional T cells sorted from PBMCs. The CDR3 here is CASSLGPSGGTGELFF. DNA of the CDR3: TGCGCCAGCAGCTTGGGGCCTAGCGGAGGAACCGGGGAGCTGTTTTTT.